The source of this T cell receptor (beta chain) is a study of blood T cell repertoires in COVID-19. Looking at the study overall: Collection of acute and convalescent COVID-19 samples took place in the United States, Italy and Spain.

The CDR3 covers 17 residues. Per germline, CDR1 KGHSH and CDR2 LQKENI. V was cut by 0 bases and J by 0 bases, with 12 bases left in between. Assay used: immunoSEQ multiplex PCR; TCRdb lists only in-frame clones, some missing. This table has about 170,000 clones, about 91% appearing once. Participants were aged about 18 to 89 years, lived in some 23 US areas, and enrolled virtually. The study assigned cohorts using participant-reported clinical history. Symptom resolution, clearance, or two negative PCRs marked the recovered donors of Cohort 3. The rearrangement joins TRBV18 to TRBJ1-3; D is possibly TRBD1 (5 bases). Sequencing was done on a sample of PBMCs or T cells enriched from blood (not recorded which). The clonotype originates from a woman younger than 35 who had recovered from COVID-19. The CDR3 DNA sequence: TGTGCCAGCTCACCACCGTGGGGCCGGAACTCTGGAAACACCATATATTTT. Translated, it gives CASSPPWGRNSGNTIYF. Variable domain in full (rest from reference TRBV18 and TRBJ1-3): NAGVMQNPRHLVRRRGQEARLRCSPMKGHSHVYWYRQLPEEGLKFMVYLQKENIIDESGMPKERFSAEFPKEGPSILRIQQVVRGDSAAYFCASSPPWGRNSGNTIYFGEGSWLTVV.